The T cell receptor (beta chain) under discussion was sequenced for a study of T-cell memory formation after mild COVID-19. The J segment lost 5 bases and the V segment lost 2 bases, leaving 4 bases of the junction unmatched. The CDR3 runs to 15 residues. Germline CDR1 SGHAT, CDR2 FQNNGV. TCRdb called the 5' RACE reads again in MiXCR, with one record for every CDR3 protein. This sample has some 280,000 distinct CDR3 sequences, with 15% to 20% found just once. This clonotype has a handful of counts. The chain carries TRBV11-2 and TRBJ2-3; 10 bases map to TRBD2. The receptor was derived from a man aged 18 to 30 who had mild COVID-19 (a few samples of this study predate the infection). Cell type and time point are not known. Sample: PBMCs or a T cell subset sorted from them (not recorded which). This chain's CDR3 is CASSLLAGGVDTQYF. For the CDR3, the DNA is TGTGCCAGCAGCTTATTAGCGGGGGGTGTAGATACGCAGTATTTT.